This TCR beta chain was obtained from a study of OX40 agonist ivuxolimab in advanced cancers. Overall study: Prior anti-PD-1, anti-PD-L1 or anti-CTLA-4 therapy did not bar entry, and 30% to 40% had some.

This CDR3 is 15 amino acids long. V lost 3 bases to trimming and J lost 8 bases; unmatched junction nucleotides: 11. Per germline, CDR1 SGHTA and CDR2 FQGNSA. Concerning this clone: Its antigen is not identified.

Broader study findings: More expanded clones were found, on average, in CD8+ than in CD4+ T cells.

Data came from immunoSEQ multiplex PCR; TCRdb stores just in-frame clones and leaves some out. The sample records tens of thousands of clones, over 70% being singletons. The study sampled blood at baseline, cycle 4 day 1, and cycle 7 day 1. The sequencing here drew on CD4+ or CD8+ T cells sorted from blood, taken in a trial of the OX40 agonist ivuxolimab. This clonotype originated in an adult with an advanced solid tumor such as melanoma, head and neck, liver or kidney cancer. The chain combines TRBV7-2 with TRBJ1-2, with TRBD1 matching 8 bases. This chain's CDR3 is CASSFDRGHLSGYTF. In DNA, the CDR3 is TGTGCCAGCAGCTTCGACAGGGGACACCTTTCGGGCTACACCTTC.